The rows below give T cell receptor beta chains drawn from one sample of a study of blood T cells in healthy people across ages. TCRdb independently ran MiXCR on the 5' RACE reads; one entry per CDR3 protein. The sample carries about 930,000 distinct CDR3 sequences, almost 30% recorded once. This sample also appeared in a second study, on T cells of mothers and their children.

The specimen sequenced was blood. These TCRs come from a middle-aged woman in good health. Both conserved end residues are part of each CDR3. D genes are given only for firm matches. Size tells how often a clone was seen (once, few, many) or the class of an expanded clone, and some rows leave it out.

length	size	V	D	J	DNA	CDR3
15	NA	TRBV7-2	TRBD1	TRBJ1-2	TGTGCCAGCAGTGACTACAGACCGGACAGGGACGGCTACACCTTC	CASSDYRPDRDGYTF
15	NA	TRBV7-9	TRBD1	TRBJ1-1	TGTGCCAGCAGCCCGCGGACGGGGACAGTGACTGAAGCTTTCTTT	CASSPRTGTVTEAFF
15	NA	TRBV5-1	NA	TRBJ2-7	TGCGCCAGCAGCTTGGCCAGGAGCTCTTTCTACGAGCAGTACTTC	CASSLARSSFYEQYF
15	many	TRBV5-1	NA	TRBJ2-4	TGCGCCAGCAGCCAACAACAGGGATGGGAAAACATTCAGTACTTC	CASSQQQGWENIQYF
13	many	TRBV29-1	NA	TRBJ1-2	TGCAGCGTTGATACACGGGCCTCCTATGGCTACACCTTC	CSVDTRASYGYTF
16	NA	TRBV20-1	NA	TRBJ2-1	TGCAGTGCCCTACCCAGGGGCAGGGGTTCCTACAATGAGCAGTTCTTC	CSALPRGRGSYNEQFF
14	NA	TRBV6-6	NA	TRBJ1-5	TGTGCCAGCAGTTATATGGCCCTCGAGGGGCCCCAGCATTTT	CASSYMALEGPQHF
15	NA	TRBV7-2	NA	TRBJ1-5	TGTGCCAGCAGCTTGATTGACAGTCCCAATCAGCCCCAGCATTTT	CASSLIDSPNQPQHF
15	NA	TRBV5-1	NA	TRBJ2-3	TGCGCCAGCAGGGCCAACGGGGGTTGGACAGATACGCAGTATTTT	CASRANGGWTDTQYF
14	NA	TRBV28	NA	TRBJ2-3	TGTGCCAGCAGTTTGGGAGCGACGAAAGATACGCAGTATTTT	CASSLGATKDTQYF
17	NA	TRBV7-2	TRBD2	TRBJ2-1	TGTGCCAGCAGCGTACTAGCGGGGAAAGAGTTTGGCAATGAGCAGTTCTTC	CASSVLAGKEFGNEQFF
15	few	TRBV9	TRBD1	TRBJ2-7	TGTGCCAGCAGCGTAGGAGTAGGGACAGGGGACGAGCAGTACTTC	CASSVGVGTGDEQYF
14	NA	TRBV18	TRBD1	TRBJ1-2	TGTGCCAGCTCACTCCAGACAGGGAACTATGGCTACACCTTC	CASSLQTGNYGYTF
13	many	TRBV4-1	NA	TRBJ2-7	TGCGCCAGCAGCCAAGATCCCTCGGCGGAGCAGTACTTC	CASSQDPSAEQYF
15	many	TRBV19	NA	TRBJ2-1	TGTGCCAGTAGTATAGTGCAGGGCCCCTACAATGAGCAGTTCTTC	CASSIVQGPYNEQFF
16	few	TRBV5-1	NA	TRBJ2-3	TGCGCCAGCAGCTTGGCGGCTAGCGCTTTCACAGATACGCAGTATTTT	CASSLAASAFTDTQYF
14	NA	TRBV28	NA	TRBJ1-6	TGTGCCAGCAGACCACAGTCCTTCACTTCACCCCTCCACTTT	CASRPQSFTSPLHF
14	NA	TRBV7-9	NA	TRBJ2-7	TGTGCCAGCAGCAGAGATAGGGGGATCCACGAGCAGTACTTC	CASSRDRGIHEQYF
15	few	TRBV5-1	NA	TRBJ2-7	TGCGCCAGCAGCACCGACAGAAACGGCTTCTACGAGCAGTACTTC	CASSTDRNGFYEQYF
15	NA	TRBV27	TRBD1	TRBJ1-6	TGTGCCAGCAAGCTACAGGGGGCGCTTAATTCACCCCTCCACTTT	CASKLQGALNSPLHF
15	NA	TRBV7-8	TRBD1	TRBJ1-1	TGTACCAGCAGCCTTCGACAGGGGGGGCTCACTGAAGCTTTCTTT	CTSSLRQGGLTEAFF
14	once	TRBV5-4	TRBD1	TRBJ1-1	TGTGCCAGCAGCTTACAGGGGGAGGACACTGGAGCTTTCTTT	CASSLQGEDTGAFF
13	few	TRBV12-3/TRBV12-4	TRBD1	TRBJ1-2	TGTGCCAGCAGTTCAAACACAGGGGCCGGCTACACCTTC	CASSSNTGAGYTF